This TCR beta chain was identified during a study of T cells after posttransplantation cyclophosphamide. General study points: Donor-recipient repertoire similarity was low at 1-2 months, rising over year one. Recipient CMV seropositivity and CMV reactivation strongly tracked TRB clonality.

The related graft donor's blood sample was taken on the day of bone marrow donation. A word on this clone: The antigen is unknown.

CDR3 length equals 14 residues. Germline CDR1 LNHNV, CDR2 YYDKDF (reference sequence). Trimming cost V 0 bases and J 0 bases, with 5 bases left between them. Generated by immunoSEQ multiplex PCR, the TCRdb table keeps only in-frame clones and is missing some. The table includes 45,000 to 60,000 clones, roughly 92% detected once. The sample taken for sequencing was PBMCs. The sequence came from a woman between 50 and 59 years old in good health and a related stem cell transplant donor. The chain recombines TRBV15 with TRBJ1-2; D uncertain. The CDR3 bases are TGTGCCACCAGCAGAGATCTAACTAACTATGGCTACACCTTC. Translation gives CATSRDLTNYGYTF.